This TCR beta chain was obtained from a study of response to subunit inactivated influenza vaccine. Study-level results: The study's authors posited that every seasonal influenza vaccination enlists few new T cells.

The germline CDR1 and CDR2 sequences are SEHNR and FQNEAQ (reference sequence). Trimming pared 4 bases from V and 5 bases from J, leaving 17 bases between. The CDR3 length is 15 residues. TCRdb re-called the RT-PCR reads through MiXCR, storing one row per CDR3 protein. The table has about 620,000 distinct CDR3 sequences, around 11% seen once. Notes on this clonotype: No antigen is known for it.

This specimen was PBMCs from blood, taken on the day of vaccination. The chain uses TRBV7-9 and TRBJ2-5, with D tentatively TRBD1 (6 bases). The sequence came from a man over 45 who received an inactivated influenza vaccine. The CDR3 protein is CASSSDLRGLETQYF. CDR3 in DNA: TGTGCCAGCAGCTCCGATCTCAGGGGTCTTGAGACCCAGTACTTC.